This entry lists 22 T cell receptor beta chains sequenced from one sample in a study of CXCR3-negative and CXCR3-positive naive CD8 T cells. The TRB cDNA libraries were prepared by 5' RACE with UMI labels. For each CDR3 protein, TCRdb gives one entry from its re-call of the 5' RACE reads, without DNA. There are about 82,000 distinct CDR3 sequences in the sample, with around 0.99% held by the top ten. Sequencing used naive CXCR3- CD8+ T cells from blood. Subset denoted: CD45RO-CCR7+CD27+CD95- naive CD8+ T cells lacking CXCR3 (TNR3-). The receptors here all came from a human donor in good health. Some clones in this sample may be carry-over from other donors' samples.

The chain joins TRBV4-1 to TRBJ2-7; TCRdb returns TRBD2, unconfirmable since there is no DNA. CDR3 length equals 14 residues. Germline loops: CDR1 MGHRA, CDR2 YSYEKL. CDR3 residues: CASSQTSASYEQYF.

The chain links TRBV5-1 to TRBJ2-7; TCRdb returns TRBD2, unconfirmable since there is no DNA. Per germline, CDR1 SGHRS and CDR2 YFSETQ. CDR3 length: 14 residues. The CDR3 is CASSAQGPPDVGDF.

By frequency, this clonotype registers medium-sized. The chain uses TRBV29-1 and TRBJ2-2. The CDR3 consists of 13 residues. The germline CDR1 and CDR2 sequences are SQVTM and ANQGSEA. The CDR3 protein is CSVVAGNTGELFF.

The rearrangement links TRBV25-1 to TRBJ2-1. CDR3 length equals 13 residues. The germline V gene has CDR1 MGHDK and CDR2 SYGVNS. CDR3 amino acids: CASSALTGAEQFF.

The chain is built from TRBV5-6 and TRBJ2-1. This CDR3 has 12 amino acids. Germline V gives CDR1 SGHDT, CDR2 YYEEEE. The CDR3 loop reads CASSPQDNEQFF. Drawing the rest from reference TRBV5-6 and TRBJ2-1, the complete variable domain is DAGVTQSPTHLIKTRGQQVTLRCSPKSGHDTVSWYQQALGQGPQFIFQYYEEEERQRGNFPDRFSGHQFPNYSSELNVNALLLGDSALYLCASSPQDNEQFFGPGTRLTVL.

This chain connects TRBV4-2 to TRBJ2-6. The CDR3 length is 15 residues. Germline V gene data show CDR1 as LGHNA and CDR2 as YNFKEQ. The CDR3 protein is CASSQDASGANVLTF.

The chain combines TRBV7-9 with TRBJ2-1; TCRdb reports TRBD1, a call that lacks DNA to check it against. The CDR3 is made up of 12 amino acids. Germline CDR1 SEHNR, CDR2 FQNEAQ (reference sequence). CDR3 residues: CASSPGRLEQFF.

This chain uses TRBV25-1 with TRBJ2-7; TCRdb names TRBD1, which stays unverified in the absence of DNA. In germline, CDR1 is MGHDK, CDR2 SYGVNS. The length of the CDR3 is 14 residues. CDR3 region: CASSEYTGHGGEYF.

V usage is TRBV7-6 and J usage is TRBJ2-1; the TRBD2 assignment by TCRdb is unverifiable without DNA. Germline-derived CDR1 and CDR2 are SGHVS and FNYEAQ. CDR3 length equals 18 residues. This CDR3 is CASSLAGSGGGSYNEQFF.

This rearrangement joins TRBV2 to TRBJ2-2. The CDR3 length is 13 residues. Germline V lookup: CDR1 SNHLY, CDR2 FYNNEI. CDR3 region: CASRSRNTGELFF. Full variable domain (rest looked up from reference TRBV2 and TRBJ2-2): EPEVTQTPSHQVTQMGQEVILRCVPISNHLYFYWYRQILGQKVEFLVSFYNNEISEKSEIFDDQFSVERPDGSNFTLKIRSTKLEDSAMYFCASRSRNTGELFFGEGSRLTVL.

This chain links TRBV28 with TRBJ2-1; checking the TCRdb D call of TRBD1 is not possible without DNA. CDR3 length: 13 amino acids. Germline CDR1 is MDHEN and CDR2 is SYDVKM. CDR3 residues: CASSLPPGIEQFF.

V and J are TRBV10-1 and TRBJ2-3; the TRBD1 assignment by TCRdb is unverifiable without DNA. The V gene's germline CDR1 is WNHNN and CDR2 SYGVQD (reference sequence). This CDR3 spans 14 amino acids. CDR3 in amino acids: CASTPGVQTDTQYF.

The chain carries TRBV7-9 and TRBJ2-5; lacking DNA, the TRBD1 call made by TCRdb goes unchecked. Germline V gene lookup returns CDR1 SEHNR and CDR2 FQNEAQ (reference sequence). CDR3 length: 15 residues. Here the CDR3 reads CASSLGGTGAETQYF.

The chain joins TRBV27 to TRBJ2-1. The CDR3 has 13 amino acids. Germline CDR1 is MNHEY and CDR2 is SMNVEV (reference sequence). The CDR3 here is CASSLQVNNEQFF.

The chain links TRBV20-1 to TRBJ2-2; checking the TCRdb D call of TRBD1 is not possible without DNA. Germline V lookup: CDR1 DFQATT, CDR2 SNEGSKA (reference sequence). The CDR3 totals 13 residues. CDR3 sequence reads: CSAEDRRRGELFF.

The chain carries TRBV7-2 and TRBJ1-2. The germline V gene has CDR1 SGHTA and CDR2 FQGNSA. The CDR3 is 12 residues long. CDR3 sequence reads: CASSLTRYGYTF.

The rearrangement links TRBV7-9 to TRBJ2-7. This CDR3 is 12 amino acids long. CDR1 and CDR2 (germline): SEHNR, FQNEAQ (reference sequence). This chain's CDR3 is CASSLGSYEQYF.

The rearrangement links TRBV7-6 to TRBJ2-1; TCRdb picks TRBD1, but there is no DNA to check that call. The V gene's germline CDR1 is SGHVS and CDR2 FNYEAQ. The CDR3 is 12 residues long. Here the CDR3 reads CASSYRGNEQFF.

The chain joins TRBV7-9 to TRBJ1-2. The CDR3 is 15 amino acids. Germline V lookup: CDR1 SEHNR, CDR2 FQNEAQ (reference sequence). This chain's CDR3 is CASTVIEGPDYGYTF.

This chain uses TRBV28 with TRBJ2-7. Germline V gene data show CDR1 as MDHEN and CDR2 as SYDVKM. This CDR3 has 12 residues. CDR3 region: CASSLYGNEQYF.

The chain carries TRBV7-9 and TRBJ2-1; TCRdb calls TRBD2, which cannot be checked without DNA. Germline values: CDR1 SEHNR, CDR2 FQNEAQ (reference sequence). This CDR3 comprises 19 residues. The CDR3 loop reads CASSPTGLAGVTSYNEQFF.

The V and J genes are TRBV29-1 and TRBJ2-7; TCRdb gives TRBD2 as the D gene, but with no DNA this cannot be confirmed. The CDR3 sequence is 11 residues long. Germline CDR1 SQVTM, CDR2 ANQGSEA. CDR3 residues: CSVGLAGEQYF.